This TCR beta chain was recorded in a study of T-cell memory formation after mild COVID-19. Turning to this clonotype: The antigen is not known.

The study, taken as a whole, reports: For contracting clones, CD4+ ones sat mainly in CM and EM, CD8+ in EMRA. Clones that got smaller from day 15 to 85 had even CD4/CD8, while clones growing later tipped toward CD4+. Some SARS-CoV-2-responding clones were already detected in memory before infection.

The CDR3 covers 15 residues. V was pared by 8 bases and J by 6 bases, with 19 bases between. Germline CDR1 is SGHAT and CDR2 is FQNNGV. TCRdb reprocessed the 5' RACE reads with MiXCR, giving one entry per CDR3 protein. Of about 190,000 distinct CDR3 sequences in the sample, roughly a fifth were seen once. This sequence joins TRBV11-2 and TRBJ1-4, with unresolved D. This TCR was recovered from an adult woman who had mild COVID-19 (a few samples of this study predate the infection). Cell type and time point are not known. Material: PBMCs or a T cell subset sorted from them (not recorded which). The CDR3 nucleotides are TGTGCCAGCCGAACCTTGGGCGAGTTCGATGAAAAACTGTTTTTT. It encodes CASRTLGEFDEKLFF.